This T cell receptor (beta chain) was recorded in a study of sequential checkpoint blockade in melanoma (dated by TCRdb to the late 2010s). With respect to the entire study: Using 1:1 randomization, the trial assigned patients either to first-line nivolumab followed by ipilimumab (arm A) or to ipilimumab followed by nivolumab (arm B). Maintenance nivolumab came after each of the two trial sequences. Results and caveats for the whole study, not just this receptor: The response-prediction model combining TCR metrics and mutation burden needs validation in larger, independent patient cohorts.

In regard to this clone: The clone's antigen remains unknown. No base quality values were provided; no much bigger clone lies one nucleotide off.

Measured from the cysteine to the phenylalanine, the CDR3 is 15 residues long. Only CDR3 DNA is held: 45 bases, read in frame from base 1. Taken from the germline V gene (reference sequence), the CDR1 and CDR2 loops are MNHEY and SMNVEV. V and J lose 4 bases and 2 bases, and a span of 15 bases separates them. The intended sense of this specimen's treatment or condition label: randomized to nivolumab then ipilimumab (arm A) or the reverse (arm B). None of the trial patients had been given prior DNA-damaging chemotherapy. Live CD3+CD8+ cells negative for CD19 and CD56 were sorted from thawed PBMCs on a FACS Aria II flow cytometer. The samples were obtained from melanoma patients enrolled in CheckMate 064, an open-label, randomized phase II trial testing sequential checkpoint blockade. Peripheral blood mononuclear cells were obtained through leukapheresis, purified using Ficoll-Paque, and frozen in human serum containing approximately 9.1% DMSO. Right after sorting, the blood CD3+CD8+ cells were verified to be >95% pure, and DNA extraction followed.

The immunoSEQ Assay was used to immunosequence TCRbeta CDR3 regions from genomic DNA. Before high-throughput sequencing, genomic DNA was amplified using bias-controlled multiplex PCR. As for the original processing: To quantify the absolute abundance of each unique TCRbeta CDR3 region, the sequences were collapsed and filtered. Clonality, defined as 1 minus Pielou's evenness, was calculated using productive rearrangements only. A previously published method was used to identify clones whose frequencies were significantly greater in on-treatment samples than in baseline samples. The clones in this table, taken by TCRdb from immuneACCESS, are in-frame only. Not every clone is retained; where verified, under half of the shortfall comes from an unresolved V gene, and the cause of the rest is unknown. V, J and clone size reflect that table, while D and trimming were determined from the DNA. This sample has under 20,000 clones in its table, and under 80% of those were observed once. Clones ranked in the top ten supply approximately 12% of the sample.

The material was CD8+ T cells sorted from blood (inferred from file names), obtained from a patient given nivolumab and ipilimumab in sequence. The V gene is TRBV27 and the J gene is TRBJ2-7; the D gene cannot be resolved reliably. The source of this sequence is a human donor with melanoma. The bases are TGTGCCAGCAGTTACTCCGCGAGCGCTACCTACGAGCAGTACTTC. Its amino acids are CASSYSASATYEQYF.